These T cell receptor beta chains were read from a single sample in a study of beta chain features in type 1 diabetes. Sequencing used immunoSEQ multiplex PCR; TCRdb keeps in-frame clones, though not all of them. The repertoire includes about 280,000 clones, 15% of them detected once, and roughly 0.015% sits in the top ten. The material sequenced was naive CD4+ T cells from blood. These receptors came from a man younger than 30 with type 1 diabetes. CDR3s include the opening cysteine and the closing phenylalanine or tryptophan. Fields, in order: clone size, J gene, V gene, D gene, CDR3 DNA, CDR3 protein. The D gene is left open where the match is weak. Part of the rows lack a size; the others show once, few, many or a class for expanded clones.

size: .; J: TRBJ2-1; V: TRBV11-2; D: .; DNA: TGTGCCAGCAGCCGCCTGAAGGGGTACAATGAGCAGTTCTTC; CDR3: CASSRLKGYNEQFF
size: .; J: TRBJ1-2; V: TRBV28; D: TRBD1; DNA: TGTGCCAGCAGAGATGGACAGGCTAACTATGGCTACACCTTC; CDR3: CASRDGQANYGYTF
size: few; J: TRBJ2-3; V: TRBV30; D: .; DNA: TGTGCCTGGAGTGTGAGGGGGATCACAGATACGCAGTATTTT; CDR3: CAWSVRGITDTQYF
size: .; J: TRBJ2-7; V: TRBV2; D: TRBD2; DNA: TGTGCCAGCAGTGACCGGACTAGCCAGGACGAGCAGTACTTC; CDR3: CASSDRTSQDEQYF
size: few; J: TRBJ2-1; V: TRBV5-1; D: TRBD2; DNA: TGCGCCAGCAGCTTGGCCACTAGCGGTTCCTACAATGAGCAGTTCTTC; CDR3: CASSLATSGSYNEQFF
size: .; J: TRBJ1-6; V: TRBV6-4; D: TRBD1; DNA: TGTGCCAGCAGTGAATCGGGACAGTCTAATTCACCCCTCCACTTT; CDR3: CASSESGQSNSPLHF
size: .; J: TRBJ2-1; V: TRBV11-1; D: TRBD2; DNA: TGTGCCAGCAGACGGACTAGCGGCAATGAGCAGTTCTTC; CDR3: CASRRTSGNEQFF
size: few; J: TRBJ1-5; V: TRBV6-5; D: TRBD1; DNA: TGTGCCAGCAGGGGACAGGGCGGCAATCAGCCCCAGCATTTT; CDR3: CASRGQGGNQPQHF
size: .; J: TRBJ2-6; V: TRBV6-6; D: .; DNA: TGTGCCAGCAGTCCACACGTCTCTGGGGCCAACGTCCTGACTTTC; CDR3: CASSPHVSGANVLTF
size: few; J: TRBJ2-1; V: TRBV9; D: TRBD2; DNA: TGTGCCAGCAGCGTAGTGCCTAGCGGGAGTGAGCAGTTCTTC; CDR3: CASSVVPSGSEQFF
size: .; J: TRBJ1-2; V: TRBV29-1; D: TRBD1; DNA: TGCAGCGTTGACCGACAGGGGGGATACTATGGCTACACCTTC; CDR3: CSVDRQGGYYGYTF
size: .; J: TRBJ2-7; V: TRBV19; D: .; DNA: TGTGCCAGTAGTCTCGCCTATAGCTCCTACGAGCAGTACTTC; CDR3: CASSLAYSSYEQYF
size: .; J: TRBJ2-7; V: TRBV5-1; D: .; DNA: TGCGCCAGCAGCGGCCTGGATCGACAGGACTACGAGCAGTACTTC; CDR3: CASSGLDRQDYEQYF
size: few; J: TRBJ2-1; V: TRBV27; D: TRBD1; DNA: TGTGCCAGCAGTTTACGGGGACAGGGTATCAGTTCCTACAATGAGCAGTTCTTC; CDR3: CASSLRGQGISSYNEQFF
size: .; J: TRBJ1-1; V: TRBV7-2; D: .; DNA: TGTGCCAGCAGCTTAGACAGGGAGTATGAAGCTTTCTTT; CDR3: CASSLDREYEAFF
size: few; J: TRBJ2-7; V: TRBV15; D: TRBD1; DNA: TGTGCCACCAGCAGAGCCGGGACAGGGCTCTACGAGCAGTACTTC; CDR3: CATSRAGTGLYEQYF
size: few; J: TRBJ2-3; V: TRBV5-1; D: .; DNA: TGCGCCAGCAGCTTTGGGGGCGCTGGGGGCTGGGATACGCAGTATTTT; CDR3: CASSFGGAGGWDTQYF
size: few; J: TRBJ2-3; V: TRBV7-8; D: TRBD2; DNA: TGTGCCAGCAGCTTAGGCGGGAGAGGGACAGATACGCAGTATTTT; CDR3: CASSLGGRGTDTQYF
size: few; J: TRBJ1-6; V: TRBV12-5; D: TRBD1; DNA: TGTGCTAGCAAGGACAGGGTGAATTCACCCCTCCACTTT; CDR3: CASKDRVNSPLHF
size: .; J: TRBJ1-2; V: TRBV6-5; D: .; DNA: TGTGCCAGCACCAGTCATCAGGTTGGGCCTGGCTACACCTTC; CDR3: CASTSHQVGPGYTF
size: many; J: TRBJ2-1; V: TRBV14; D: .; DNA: TGTGCCAGCAGCCGAAGCCGTATCTACAATGAGCAGTTCTTC; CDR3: CASSRSRIYNEQFF
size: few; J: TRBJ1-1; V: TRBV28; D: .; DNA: TGTGCCAGCAGTTACTCGGACACAAACACTGAAGCTTTCTTT; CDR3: CASSYSDTNTEAFF
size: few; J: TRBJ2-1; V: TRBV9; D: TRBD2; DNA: TGTGCCAGCAGCATGACTAGCGGGGGGTGGGCTGAGCAGTTCTTC; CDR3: CASSMTSGGWAEQFF
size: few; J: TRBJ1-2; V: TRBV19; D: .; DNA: TGTGCCAGTAGCCGACAGGCTTCGAGCTATGGCTACACCTTC; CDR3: CASSRQASSYGYTF
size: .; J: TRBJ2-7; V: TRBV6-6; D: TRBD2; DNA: TGTGCCAGCAGCTACCGCCGGGACTATTACGAGCAGTACTTC; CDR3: CASSYRRDYYEQYF
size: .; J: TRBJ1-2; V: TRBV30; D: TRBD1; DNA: TGTGCCTGGAGTGTACTGGCAGGGGGCGCGGGGGGCTACACCTTC; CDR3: CAWSVLAGGAGGYTF
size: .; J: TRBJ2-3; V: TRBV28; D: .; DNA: TGTGCCAGCGGACAGCCCTTTACAGATACGCAGTATTTT; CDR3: CASGQPFTDTQYF
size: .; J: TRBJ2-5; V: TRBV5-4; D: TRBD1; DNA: TGTGCCAGCACTATGGACAGGACAGAGACCCAGTACTTC; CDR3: CASTMDRTETQYF
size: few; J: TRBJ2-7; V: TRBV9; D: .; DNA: TGTGCCAGCAGCGAACGCGGGACCCCCCTGGAGCAGTACTTC; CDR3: CASSERGTPLEQYF
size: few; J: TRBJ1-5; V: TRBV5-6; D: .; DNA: TGTGCCAGCAGCTTGATGGCTAGCAATCAGCCCCAGCATTTT; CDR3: CASSLMASNQPQHF
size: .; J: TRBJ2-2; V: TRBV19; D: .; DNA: TGTGCCAGTAGTCTATACACCGGGGAGCTGTTTTTT; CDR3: CASSLYTGELFF
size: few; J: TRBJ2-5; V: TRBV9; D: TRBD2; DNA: TGTGCCAGCAGCGTAGAATGGACTAGCTGGGAGACCCAGTACTTC; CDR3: CASSVEWTSWETQYF
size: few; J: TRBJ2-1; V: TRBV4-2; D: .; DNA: TGTGCCAGCAGCCAAGATGGAGCGTACAATGAGCAGTTCTTC; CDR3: CASSQDGAYNEQFF
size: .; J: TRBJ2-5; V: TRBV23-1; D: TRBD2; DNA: TGCGCCAGCACTCATAGCGGGAGGGCTGAAGAGACCCAGTACTTC; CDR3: CASTHSGRAEETQYF
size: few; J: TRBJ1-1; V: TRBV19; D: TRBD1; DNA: TGTGCCAGTAGCGACAGGGGCACTGAAGCTTTCTTT; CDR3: CASSDRGTEAFF
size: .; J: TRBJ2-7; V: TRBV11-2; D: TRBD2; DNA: TGTGCCAGCAGCCCCCTAATTGGGGGGGGCGAGCAGTACTTC; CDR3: CASSPLIGGGEQYF
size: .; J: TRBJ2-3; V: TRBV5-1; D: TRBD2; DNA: TGCGCCAGCAGCTTGGGACTAGCGGGGGCGCCATACACAGATACGCAGTATTTT; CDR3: CASSLGLAGAPYTDTQYF
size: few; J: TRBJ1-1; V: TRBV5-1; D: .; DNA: TGCGCCAGCAGCCTCGGAGCCGGGATCGGGGGCACTGAAGCTTTCTTT; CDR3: CASSLGAGIGGTEAFF
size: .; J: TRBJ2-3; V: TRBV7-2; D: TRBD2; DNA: TGTGCCAGCAGCTTAGCGTCGACTAGCGGGGGACTACGGGATACGCAGTATTTT; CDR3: CASSLASTSGGLRDTQYF
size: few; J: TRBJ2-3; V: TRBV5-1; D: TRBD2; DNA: TGCGCCAGCAGCCGAGGACTAGCGGGACCCTTCAGAACAGATACGCAGTATTTT; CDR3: CASSRGLAGPFRTDTQYF
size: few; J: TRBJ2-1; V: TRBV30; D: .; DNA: TGTGCCTGGAGTGTATATCAAGGCGGTGAGCAGTTCTTC; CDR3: CAWSVYQGGEQFF
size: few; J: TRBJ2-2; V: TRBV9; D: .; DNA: TGTGCCAGCAGCGTAGCCAGGGGTACCGGGGAGCTGTTTTTT; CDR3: CASSVARGTGELFF
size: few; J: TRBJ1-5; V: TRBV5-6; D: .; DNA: TGTGCCAGCAGCTTGGGGGGCCGGCGGACCCCCCAGCATTTT; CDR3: CASSLGGRRTPQHF
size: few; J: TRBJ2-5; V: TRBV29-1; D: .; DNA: TGCAGCGTCGGACAGAAACTCCAAGAGACCCAGTACTTC; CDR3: CSVGQKLQETQYF
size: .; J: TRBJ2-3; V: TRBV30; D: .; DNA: TGTGCCTGGAGTGTGGGCCGTACGCAGTATTTT; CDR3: CAWSVGRTQYF
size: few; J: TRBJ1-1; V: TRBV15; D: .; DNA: TGTGCCACCAGCAAGAGGGACTCCAACACTGAAGCTTTCTTT; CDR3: CATSKRDSNTEAFF
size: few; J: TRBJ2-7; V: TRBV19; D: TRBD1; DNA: TGTGCCAGTAGTCCCAGGGGGAGTTCCGAGCAGTACTTC; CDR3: CASSPRGSSEQYF
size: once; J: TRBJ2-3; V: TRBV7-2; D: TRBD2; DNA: TGTGCCAGCAGCTTCGATGGGACTAGCGGGGGGACAGATACGCAGTATTTT; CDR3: CASSFDGTSGGTDTQYF
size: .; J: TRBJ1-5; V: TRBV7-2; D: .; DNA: TGTGCCAGCAGCTTATGGGGAGATCAGCCCCAGCATTTT; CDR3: CASSLWGDQPQHF
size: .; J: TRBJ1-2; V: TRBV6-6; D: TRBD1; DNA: TGTGCCAGCAGTTACCCGGAGGACAGGTCTGTTAGCTACACCTTC; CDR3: CASSYPEDRSVSYTF
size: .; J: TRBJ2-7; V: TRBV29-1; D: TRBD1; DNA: TGCAGCGTTGAAATCCGGGACAGGGGCCTCGGGCAGTACTTC; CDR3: CSVEIRDRGLGQYF
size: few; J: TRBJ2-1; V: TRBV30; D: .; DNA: TGTGCCTGGAGTCCGGGCGGGGGCCCCTCGAGGCAGTTCTTC; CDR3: CAWSPGGGPSRQFF
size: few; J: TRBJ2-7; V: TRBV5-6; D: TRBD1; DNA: TGTGCCAGCAGCACACTGGACAGGGACTCTGAAGAGCAGTACTTC; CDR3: CASSTLDRDSEEQYF
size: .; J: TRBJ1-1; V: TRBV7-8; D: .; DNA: TGTGCCAGCAGCCCCAGGACTAGCAGGGGCGTAAGAGCTTTCTTT; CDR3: CASSPRTSRGVRAFF
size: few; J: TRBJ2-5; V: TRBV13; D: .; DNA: TGTGCCAGCAGCTTGGCGGCGGGGCCGCGAGAGACCCAGTACTTC; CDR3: CASSLAAGPRETQYF
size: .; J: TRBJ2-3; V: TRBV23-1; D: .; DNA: TGCGCCTCTCTACTAAAGGGAGGCACAGATACGCAGTATTTT; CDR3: CASLLKGGTDTQYF
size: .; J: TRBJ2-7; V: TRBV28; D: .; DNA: TGTGCCAGCAGCTTCGATCGAAATTGGGGGGAGTACGAGCAGTACTTC; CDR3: CASSFDRNWGEYEQYF